The subject of this entry is one TCR beta chain. Source study methods: Estimates of nucleated cell counts were drawn from the amplification of reference gene primers. Assay used: immunoSEQ multiplex PCR; TCRdb lists only in-frame clones, some missing. V, J and clone size were drawn from that table, and D and trimming were deduced from the DNA. The sample holds some 240,000 clones, more than 65% seen once. V was trimmed by 5 bases and J by 6 bases, leaving 8 bases between them. CDR3 length equals 11 residues. The V gene's germline CDR1 is SGHAT and CDR2 FQNNGV. These data come from a study of blood T cell repertoires in COVID-19. Study-wide context: Sites in the United States, Italy and Spain provided acute and convalescent COVID-19 samples. T cells, B-cell-depleted T cells, or PBMCs supplied cDNA or gDNA.

V usage is TRBV11-2 and J usage is TRBJ2-7; D gene unclear. The sequence was collected from a man aged 50 to 59 with active or convalescent COVID-19. The specimen was peripheral blood. The DNA for the CDR3 is TGTGCCAGCAGCCGTGAGGTCGAGCAGTACGTC. Translating it yields CASSREVEQYV.